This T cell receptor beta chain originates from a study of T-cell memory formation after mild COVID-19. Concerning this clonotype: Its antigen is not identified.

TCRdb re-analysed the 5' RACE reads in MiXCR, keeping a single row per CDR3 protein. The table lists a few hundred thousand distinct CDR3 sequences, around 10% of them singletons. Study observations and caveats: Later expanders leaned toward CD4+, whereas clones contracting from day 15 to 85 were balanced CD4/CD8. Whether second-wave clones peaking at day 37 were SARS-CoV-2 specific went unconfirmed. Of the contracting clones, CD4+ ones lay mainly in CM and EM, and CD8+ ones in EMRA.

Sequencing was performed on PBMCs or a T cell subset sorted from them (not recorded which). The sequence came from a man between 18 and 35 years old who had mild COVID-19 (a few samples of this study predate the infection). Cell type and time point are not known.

The CDR3 coding sequence is TGCGCCAGCAGCTTGGGGCAGTCACCGTCTGGGGCCAACGTCCTGACTTTC. Protein sequence: CASSLGQSPSGANVLTF. J is TRBJ2-6 and V is TRBV5-1; D call uncertain. CDR1 and CDR2 from the germline V gene are SGHRS and YFSETQ. The CDR3 runs to 17 residues. V gave up 0 bases and J gave up 1 base, with 11 bases separating them.